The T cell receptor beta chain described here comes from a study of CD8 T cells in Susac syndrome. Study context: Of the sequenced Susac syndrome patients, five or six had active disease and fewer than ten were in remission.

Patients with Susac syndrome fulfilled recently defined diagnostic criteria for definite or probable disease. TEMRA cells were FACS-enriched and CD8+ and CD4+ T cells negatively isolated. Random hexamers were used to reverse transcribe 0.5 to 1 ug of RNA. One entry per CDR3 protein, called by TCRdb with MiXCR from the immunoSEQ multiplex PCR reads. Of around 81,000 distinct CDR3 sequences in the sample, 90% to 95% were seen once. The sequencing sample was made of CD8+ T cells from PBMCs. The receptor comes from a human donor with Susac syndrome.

CDR3 protein: CASSSTSERSAETQYF. DNA for the CDR3: TGTGCCAGCAGTTCGACTAGCGAAAGATCTGCAGAGACCCAGTACTTC. The rearrangement joins TRBV6-2 or TRBV6-3 to TRBJ2-5; 8 positions agree with TRBD2. Germline V CDR1 and CDR2: MNHEY, SVGEGT. This CDR3 contains 16 residues. The junction had 11 bases not matched to a gene; V was cut back by 4 bases and J by 4 bases.